The sample holds a few counts of the clone carrying this TCR beta chain. Its antigen is not known. The data originate from a study of cytomegalovirus exposure and HLA in healthy donors. In the PCR, 60 Vbeta and 13 Jbeta primers were used. TCRdb's copy holds only in-frame clones and misses some; the assay was immunoSEQ multiplex PCR. The sample shows fewer than 150,000 clones, around 78% of them seen only once. Points from the study as a whole: HLA restriction was apparent for most CMV-associated TCR beta chains in a later analysis. Differences between HLA loci emerged in a later analysis of TCR association rates, with DRB1 most and HLA-C fewest.

The V and J ends lost 6 bases and 2 bases respectively, with 14 bases between them. The CDR3 loop spans 14 amino acids. The germline V gene has CDR1 MNHEY and CDR2 SMNVEV (reference sequence). The receptor was isolated from a male donor in good health and CMV-seronegative. The material sequenced was PBMCs. This chain connects TRBV27 to TRBJ2-7; D is perhaps TRBD1 (5 bases). For the CDR3, the DNA is TGTGCCAGCAGCTACGGGCAGGGAACCTACGAGCAGTACTTC. This codes for CASSYGQGTYEQYF.